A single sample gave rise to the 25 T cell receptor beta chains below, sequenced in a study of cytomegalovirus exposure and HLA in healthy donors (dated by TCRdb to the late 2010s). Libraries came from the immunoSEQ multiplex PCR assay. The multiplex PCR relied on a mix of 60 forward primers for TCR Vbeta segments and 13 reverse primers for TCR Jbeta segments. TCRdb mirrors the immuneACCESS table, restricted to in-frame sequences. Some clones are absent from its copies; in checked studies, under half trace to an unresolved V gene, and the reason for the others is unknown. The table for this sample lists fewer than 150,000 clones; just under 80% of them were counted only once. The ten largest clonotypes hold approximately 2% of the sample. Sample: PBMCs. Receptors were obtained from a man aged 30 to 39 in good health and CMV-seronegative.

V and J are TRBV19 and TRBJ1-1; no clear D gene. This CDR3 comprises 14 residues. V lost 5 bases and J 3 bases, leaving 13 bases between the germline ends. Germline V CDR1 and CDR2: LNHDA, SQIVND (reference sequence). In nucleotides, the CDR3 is TGTGCCAGTAGTCTCTTGTTGGCGGACACTGAAGCTTTCTTT. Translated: CASSLLLADTEAFF.

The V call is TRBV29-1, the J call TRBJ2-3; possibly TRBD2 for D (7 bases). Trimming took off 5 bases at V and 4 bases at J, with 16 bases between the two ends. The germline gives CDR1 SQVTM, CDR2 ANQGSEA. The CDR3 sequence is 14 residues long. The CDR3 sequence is CSVRGGPKSDTQYF. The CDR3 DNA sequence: TGCAGCGTTAGGGGGGGGCCCAAATCAGATACGCAGTATTTT.

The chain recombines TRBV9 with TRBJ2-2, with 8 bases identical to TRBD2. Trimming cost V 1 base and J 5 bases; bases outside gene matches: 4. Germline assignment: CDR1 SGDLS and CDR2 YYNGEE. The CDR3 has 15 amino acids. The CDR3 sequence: CASSVRGGATGELFF. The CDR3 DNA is TGTGCCAGCAGCGTACGGGGGGGGGCAACCGGGGAGCTGTTTTTT.

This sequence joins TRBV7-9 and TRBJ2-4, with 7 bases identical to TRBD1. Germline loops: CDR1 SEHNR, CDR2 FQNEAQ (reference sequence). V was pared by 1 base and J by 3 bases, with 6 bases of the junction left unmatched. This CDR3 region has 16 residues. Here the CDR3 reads CASSLGQGVGKNIQYF. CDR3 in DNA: TGTGCCAGCAGCTTAGGCCAGGGGGTTGGCAAAAACATTCAGTACTTC.

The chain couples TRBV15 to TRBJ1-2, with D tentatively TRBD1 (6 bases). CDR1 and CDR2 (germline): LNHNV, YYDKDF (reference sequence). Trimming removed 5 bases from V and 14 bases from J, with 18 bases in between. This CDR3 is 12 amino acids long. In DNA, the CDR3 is TGTGCCACCAGCCGAGGACAGTCCCCGAGTACCTTC. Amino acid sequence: CATSRGQSPSTF.

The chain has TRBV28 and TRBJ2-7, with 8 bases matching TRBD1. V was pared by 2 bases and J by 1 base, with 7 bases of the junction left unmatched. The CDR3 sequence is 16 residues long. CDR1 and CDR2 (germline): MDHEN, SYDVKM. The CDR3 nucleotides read TGTGCCAGCAGTTTAACCCCACAGGGGGTATCCTACGAGCAGTACTTC. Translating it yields CASSLTPQGVSYEQYF.

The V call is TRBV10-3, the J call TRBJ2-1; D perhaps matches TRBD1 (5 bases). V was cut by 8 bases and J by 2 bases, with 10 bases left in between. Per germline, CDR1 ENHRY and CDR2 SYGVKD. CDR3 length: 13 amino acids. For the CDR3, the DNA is TGTGCCATCCTAGAACAGGCCTACAATGAGCAGTTCTTC. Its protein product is CAILEQAYNEQFF.

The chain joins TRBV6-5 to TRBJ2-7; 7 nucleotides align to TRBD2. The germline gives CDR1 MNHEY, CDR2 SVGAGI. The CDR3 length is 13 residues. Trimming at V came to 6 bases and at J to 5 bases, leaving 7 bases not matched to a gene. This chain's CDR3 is CASRTTSAHEQYF. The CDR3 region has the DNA TGTGCCAGCAGAACTACTAGCGCCCACGAGCAGTACTTC.

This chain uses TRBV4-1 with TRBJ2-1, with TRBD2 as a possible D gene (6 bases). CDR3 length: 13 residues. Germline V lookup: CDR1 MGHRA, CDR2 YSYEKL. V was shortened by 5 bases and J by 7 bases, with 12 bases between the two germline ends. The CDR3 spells CASSWTLANEQFF. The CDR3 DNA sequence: TGCGCCAGCAGCTGGACGCTAGCGAATGAGCAGTTCTTC.

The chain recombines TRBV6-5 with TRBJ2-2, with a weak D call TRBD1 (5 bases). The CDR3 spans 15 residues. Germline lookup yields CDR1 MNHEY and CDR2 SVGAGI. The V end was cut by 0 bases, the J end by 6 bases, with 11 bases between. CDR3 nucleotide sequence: TGTGCCAGCAGTTACTCGGGGCCCACGCCCGGGGAGCTGTTTTTT. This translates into CASSYSGPTPGELFF.

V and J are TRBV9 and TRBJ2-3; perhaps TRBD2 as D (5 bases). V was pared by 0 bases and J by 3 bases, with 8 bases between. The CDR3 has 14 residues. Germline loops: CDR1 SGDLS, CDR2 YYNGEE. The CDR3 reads CASSVGGWTDTQYF. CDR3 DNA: TGTGCCAGCAGCGTAGGAGGGTGGACAGATACGCAGTATTTT.

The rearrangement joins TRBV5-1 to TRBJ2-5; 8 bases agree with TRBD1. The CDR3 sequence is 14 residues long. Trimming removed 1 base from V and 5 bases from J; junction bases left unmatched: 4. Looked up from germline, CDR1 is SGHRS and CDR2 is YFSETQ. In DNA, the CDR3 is TGCGCCAGCAGCTTGAGGACAGGGAGTGAGACCCAGTACTTC. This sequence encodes CASSLRTGSETQYF.

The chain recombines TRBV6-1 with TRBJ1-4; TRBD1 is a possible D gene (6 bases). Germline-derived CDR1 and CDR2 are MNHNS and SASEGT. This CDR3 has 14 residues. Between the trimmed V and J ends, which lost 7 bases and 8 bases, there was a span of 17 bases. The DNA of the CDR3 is TGTGCCAGCAACGAGGGGGGGTTCAGGGAAAAACTGTTTTTT. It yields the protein CASNEGGFREKLFF.

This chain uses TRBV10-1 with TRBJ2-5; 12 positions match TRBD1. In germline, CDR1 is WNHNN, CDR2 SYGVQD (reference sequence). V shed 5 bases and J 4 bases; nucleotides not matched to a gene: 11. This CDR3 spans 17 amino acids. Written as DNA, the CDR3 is TGCGCCAGCAGTTCCGGGACAGGGGGCGTTTCGGGAGAGACCCAGTACTTC. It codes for CASSSGTGGVSGETQYF.

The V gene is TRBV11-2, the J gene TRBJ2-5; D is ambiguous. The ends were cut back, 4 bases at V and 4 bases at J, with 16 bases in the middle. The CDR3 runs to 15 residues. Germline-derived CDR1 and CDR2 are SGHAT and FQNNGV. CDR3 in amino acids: CASSSTRRRGETQYF. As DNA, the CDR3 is TGTGCCAGCAGCTCGACCCGACGGAGAGGAGAGACCCAGTACTTC.

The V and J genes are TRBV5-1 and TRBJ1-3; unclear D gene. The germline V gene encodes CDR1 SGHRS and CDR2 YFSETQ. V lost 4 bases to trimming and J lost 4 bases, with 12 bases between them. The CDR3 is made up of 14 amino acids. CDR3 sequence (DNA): TGCGCCAGCAGCCTTAACAGCGGGGGAAACACCATATATTTT. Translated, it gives CASSLNSGGNTIYF.

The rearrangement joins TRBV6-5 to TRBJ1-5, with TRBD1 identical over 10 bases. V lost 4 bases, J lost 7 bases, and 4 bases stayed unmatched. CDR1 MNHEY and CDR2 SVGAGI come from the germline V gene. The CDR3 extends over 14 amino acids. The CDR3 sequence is CASSSGDRGQPQHF. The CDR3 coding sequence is TGTGCCAGCAGTTCGGGGGACAGGGGCCAGCCCCAGCATTTT.

This chain's CDR3 is CASSSRQGPQPQHF. The CDR3 nucleotides read TGTGCCAGCAGTAGCCGACAGGGCCCTCAGCCCCAGCATTTT. This sequence joins TRBV6-1 and TRBJ1-5; 7 bases match TRBD1. The ends lost 5 bases at V and 6 bases at J; junction bases unmatched: 7. The V gene's germline CDR1 is MNHNS and CDR2 SASEGT. The CDR3 runs to 14 residues.

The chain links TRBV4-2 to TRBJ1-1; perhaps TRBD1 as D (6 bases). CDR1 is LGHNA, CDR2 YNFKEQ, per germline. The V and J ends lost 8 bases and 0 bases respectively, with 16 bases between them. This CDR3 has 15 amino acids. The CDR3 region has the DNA TGTGCCAGCCGGAAAAACAGGGAGCTGAACACTGAAGCTTTCTTT. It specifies CASRKNRELNTEAFF.

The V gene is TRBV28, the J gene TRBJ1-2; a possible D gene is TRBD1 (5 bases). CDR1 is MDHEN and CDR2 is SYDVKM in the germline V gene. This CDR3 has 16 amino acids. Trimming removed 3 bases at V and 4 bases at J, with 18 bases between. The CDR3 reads CASSFPSGGPPYGYTF. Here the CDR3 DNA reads TGTGCCAGCAGTTTCCCTTCGGGGGGACCCCCCTATGGCTACACCTTC.

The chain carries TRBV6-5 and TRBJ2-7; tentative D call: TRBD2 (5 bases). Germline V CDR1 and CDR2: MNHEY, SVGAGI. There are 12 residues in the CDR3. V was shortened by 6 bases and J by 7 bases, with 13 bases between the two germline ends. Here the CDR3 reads CASSRGSGEQYF. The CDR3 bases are TGTGCCAGCAGCCGAGGCTCGGGGGAGCAGTACTTC.

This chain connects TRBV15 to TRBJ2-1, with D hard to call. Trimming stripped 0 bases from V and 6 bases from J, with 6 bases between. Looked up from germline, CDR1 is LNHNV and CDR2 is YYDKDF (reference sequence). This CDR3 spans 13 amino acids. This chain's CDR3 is CATSRDQVNEQFF. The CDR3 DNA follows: TGTGCCACCAGCAGAGATCAGGTCAATGAGCAGTTCTTC. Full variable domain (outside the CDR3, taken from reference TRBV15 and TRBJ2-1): DAMVIQNPRYQVTQFGKPVTLSCSQTLNHNVMYWYQQKSSQAPKLLFHYYDKDFNNEADTPDNFQSRRPNTSFCFLDIRSPGLGDTAMYLCATSRDQVNEQFFGPGTRLTVL.

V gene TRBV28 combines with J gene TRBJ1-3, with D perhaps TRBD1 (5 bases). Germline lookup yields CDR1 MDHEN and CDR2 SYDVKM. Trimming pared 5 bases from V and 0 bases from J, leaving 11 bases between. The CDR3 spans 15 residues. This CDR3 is CASSGGDYSGNTIYF. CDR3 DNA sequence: TGTGCCAGCAGTGGAGGGGACTACTCTGGAAACACCATATATTTT.

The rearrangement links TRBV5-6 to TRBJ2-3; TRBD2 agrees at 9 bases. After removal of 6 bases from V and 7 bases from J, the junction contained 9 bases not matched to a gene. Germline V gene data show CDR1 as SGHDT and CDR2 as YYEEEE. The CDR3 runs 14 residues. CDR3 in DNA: TGTGCCAGCAAAAGGCGGGGGGGCCGGTATACGCAGTATTTT. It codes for CASKRRGGRYTQYF. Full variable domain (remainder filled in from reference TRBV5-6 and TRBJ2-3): DAGVTQSPTHLIKTRGQQVTLRCSPKSGHDTVSWYQQALGQGPQFIFQYYEEEERQRGNFPDRFSGHQFPNYSSELNVNALLLGDSALYLCASKRRGGRYTQYFGPGTRLTVL.

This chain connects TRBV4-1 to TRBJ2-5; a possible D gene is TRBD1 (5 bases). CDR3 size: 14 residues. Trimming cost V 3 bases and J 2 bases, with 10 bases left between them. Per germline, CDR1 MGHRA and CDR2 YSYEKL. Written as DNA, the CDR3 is TGCGCCAGCAGCCAGCAGGGTGCGCAAGAGACCCAGTACTTC. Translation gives CASSQQGAQETQYF.